This T cell receptor (beta chain) was sequenced for a study of blood T cells in healthy people across ages. The junction had 3 bases not matched to a gene; V was cut back by 1 base and J by 2 bases. The CDR3 covers 15 residues. Germline V gives CDR1 SGHTA, CDR2 FQGNSA. A few counts support this clonotype. For the second PCR, which ran for roughly 6 to 11 cycles, a sample-barcoded 5' primer and a J-beta primer mix were used. MiXCR, run by TCRdb on the 5' RACE reads, gives a single entry per CDR3 protein. Among fewer than 2 million distinct CDR3 sequences listed, about two fifths were seen once. Sequenced input: blood. The source is a human donor in good health. The chain joins TRBV7-2 to TRBJ2-5; 8 bases agree with TRBD2. The CDR3 is CASSLVLAGQETQYF. DNA of the CDR3: TGTGCCAGCAGCTTAGTGTTAGCGGGGCAAGAGACCCAGTACTTC.